This is a list of T cell receptor beta chains from one sample in a study of blood T cell repertoires in COVID-19. TCRdb keeps only in-frame clones here, not all; method: immunoSEQ multiplex PCR. In the table there are about 330,000 clones, over 80% of which are singletons. Sequenced input: PBMCs or T cells enriched from blood (not recorded which). The receptors come from a man aged 25-40 years who had recovered from COVID-19. CDR3s include the opening cysteine and the closing phenylalanine or tryptophan. D genes are given only for firm matches. Clone size is given for some rows only: seen once, a few or many times, or a class if the clone is expanded.

v_gene	abundance	j_gene	d_gene	len	CDR3aa	CDR3nt
TRBV5-4	-	TRBJ2-7	-	15	CASRPGGGITYEQYF	TGTGCCAGCAGGCCCGGTGGGGGGATCACCTACGAGCAGTACTTC
TRBV3-1/TRBV3-2	-	TRBJ2-5	-	14	CASSQDLTGKTQYF	TGTGCCAGCAGCCAAGACTTGACCGGGAAGACCCAGTACTTC
TRBV10-2	-	TRBJ1-1	-	13	CASSVGSRAEAFF	TGCGCCAGCAGCGTCGGGTCCCGGGCTGAAGCTTTCTTT
TRBV12-3/TRBV12-4	-	TRBJ1-1	-	12	CASSPGGTEAFF	TGTGCCAGCAGTCCCGGGGGCACTGAAGCTTTCTTT
TRBV6-5	-	TRBJ1-5	TRBD1	15	CASIQGRGPNQPQHF	TGTGCCAGCATTCAGGGAAGGGGGCCCAATCAGCCCCAGCATTTT
TRBV7-6	-	TRBJ1-1	-	13	CASSLGSGWKAFF	TGTGCCAGCAGCTTAGGGTCGGGGTGGAAAGCTTTCTTT
TRBV14	-	TRBJ2-5	-	16	CASSQTLGVPGETQYF	TGTGCCAGCAGCCAGACCCTAGGGGTTCCAGGGGAGACCCAGTACTTC
TRBV5-6	-	TRBJ2-2	-	15	CAPTLGGVDTGELFF	TGTGCCCCCACCTTGGGAGGCGTCGACACCGGGGAGCTGTTTTTT
TRBV2	-	TRBJ1-5	-	16	CASSEDGRVVWQPQHF	TGTGCCAGCAGTGAGGACGGCAGGGTGGTTTGGCAGCCCCAGCATTTT
TRBV2	-	TRBJ1-1	TRBD1	11	CASSVDRGAFF	TGTGCCAGCAGTGTGGACAGGGGGGCTTTCTTT
TRBV4-1	-	TRBJ2-7	TRBD1	14	CASSLDRGSYEQYF	TGCGCCAGCAGCCTTGACAGGGGGTCCTACGAGCAGTACTTC
TRBV18	-	TRBJ1-5	TRBD1	16	CASSPGTGDPRQPQHF	TGTGCCAGCTCACCAGGGACAGGGGATCCGCGGCAGCCCCAGCATTTT
TRBV24-1	-	TRBJ2-1	TRBD2	16	CATSDYSGTSYNEQFF	TGTGCCACCAGTGATTATTCCGGGACTAGCTACAATGAGCAGTTCTTC
TRBV5-6	-	TRBJ1-4	TRBD1	14	CASTSGTVNEKLFF	TGTGCCAGCACCTCCGGGACAGTTAATGAAAAACTGTTTTTT
TRBV6-4	-	TRBJ1-4	-	17	CASSDYRDRSTNEKLFF	TGTGCCAGCAGTGACTATAGAGACAGATCAACTAATGAAAAACTGTTTTTT
TRBV5-8	-	TRBJ1-1	-	14	CASRHIQGNTEAFF	TGTGCCAGCAGGCATATACAGGGTAACACTGAAGCTTTCTTT
TRBV25-1	few	TRBJ2-7	TRBD1	14	CASSETGDSYEQYF	TGTGCCAGCAGTGAAACAGGGGACTCCTACGAGCAGTACTTC
TRBV2	few	TRBJ1-1	-	14	CASMMGSLNTEAFF	TGTGCCAGCATGATGGGCAGCCTAAACACTGAAGCTTTCTTT
TRBV9	once	TRBJ1-2	TRBD1	16	CASSPYGGQSGYGYTF	TGTGCCAGCAGCCCCTACGGGGGACAGTCGGGGTATGGCTACACCTTC
TRBV27	-	TRBJ1-4	-	13	CASAGGGSGKLFF	TGTGCCAGTGCCGGGGGGGGGAGCGGAAAACTGTTTTTT
TRBV9	-	TRBJ1-1	TRBD1	15	CASPGLFGRQGRAFF	TGTGCCAGCCCTGGATTGTTTGGTCGACAGGGGAGAGCTTTCTTT
TRBV12-3/TRBV12-4	-	TRBJ2-3	-	13	CASSLINTDTQYF	TGTGCCAGCAGTTTAATCAACACAGATACGCAGTATTTT
TRBV11-2	once	TRBJ2-7	TRBD1	15	CASSPRGTGWYEQYF	TGTGCCAGCAGCCCGCGAGGGACAGGGTGGTACGAGCAGTACTTC
TRBV6-1	many	TRBJ2-7	TRBD1	15	CASSEEGTGSYEQYF	TGTGCCAGCAGTGAAGAAGGGACAGGCTCCTACGAGCAGTACTTC
TRBV30	-	TRBJ2-7	TRBD2	15	CAWDPSGGETYEQYF	TGTGCCTGGGACCCCTCGGGAGGGGAAACCTACGAGCAGTACTTC
TRBV6-5	-	TRBJ2-1	-	12	CASSSDPSGQFF	TGTGCCAGCAGTTCCGACCCTTCGGGGCAGTTCTTC
TRBV4-2	-	TRBJ1-2	-	14	CASSQERDNYGYTF	TGTGCCAGCAGCCAAGAAAGAGATAACTATGGCTACACCTTC
TRBV5-1	once	TRBJ2-2	TRBD1	14	CASNTGAAAGELFF	TGCGCCAGTAACACAGGGGCTGCGGCCGGGGAGCTGTTTTTT
TRBV5-1	once	TRBJ1-4	-	15	CASSLDGTLSEKLFF	TGCGCCAGCAGCTTAGACGGGACTCTTAGTGAAAAACTGTTTTTT
TRBV6-1	few	TRBJ2-7	-	14	CASSEPDIAYEQYF	TGTGCCAGCAGTGAACCTGACATAGCCTACGAGCAGTACTTC
TRBV5-1	-	TRBJ2-1	TRBD2	15	CASSTNAGGGNEQFF	TGCGCCAGCAGCACTAACGCGGGAGGAGGCAATGAGCAGTTCTTC
TRBV13	once	TRBJ2-1	-	13	CASSRTVHNEQFF	TGTGCCAGCAGCCGGACAGTCCACAATGAGCAGTTCTTC
TRBV11-2	-	TRBJ1-3	TRBD1	15	CASSPQGASGNTIYF	TGTGCCAGCAGTCCTCAGGGGGCTTCTGGAAACACCATATATTTT
TRBV9	-	TRBJ1-5	TRBD1	16	CASSVGDRVGSQPQHF	TGTGCCAGCAGCGTAGGAGACAGGGTGGGGAGTCAGCCCCAGCATTTT
TRBV29-1	-	TRBJ2-6	-	14	CSIGSGSGANVLTF	TGCAGCATTGGGTCCGGGTCTGGGGCCAACGTCCTGACTTTC
TRBV19	-	TRBJ1-1	-	15	CASTLRGTGNTEAFF	TGTGCCAGTACCCTTAGGGGGACGGGGAACACTGAAGCTTTCTTT
TRBV19	-	TRBJ1-1	TRBD1	14	CASRTGTGVLRAFF	TGTGCCAGTAGGACCGGGACAGGGGTTCTTAGAGCTTTCTTT
TRBV11-1	-	TRBJ2-3	TRBD1	14	CASTDRASTDTQYF	TGTGCCAGCACGGACAGGGCGAGCACAGATACGCAGTATTTT
TRBV18	few	TRBJ1-1	-	14	CASSLTAGGLEAFF	TGTGCCAGCTCTCTAACGGCGGGGGGTCTTGAAGCTTTCTTT
TRBV15	-	TRBJ2-7	-	14	CATSRDTGSYEQYF	TGTGCCACCAGCAGAGATACGGGATCCTACGAGCAGTACTTC
TRBV28	few	TRBJ2-7	-	13	CASSTPGQKGGGF	TGTGCCAGCAGTACCCCGGGACAGAAAGGTGGGGGGTTC